Presented here are 8 T cell receptor beta chains from one specimen sequenced in a study of cytomegalovirus exposure and HLA in healthy donors. Vbeta (60) and Jbeta (13) primers were used in the PCR. TCRdb's copy holds only in-frame clones and misses some; the assay was immunoSEQ multiplex PCR. The repertoire holds approximately 100,000 clones, with roughly three quarters as singletons. The sequencing sample was made of PBMCs. Receptor source: a female donor in good health and CMV-seropositive.

The chain combines TRBV2 with TRBJ1-1; TRBD1 agrees at 8 bases. The V gene end was trimmed by 4 bases and the J gene end by 5 bases; junction bases not matched to a gene: 9. This CDR3 spans 15 amino acids. In germline, CDR1 is SNHLY, CDR2 FYNNEI. In DNA form, the CDR3 reads TGTGCCAGCAGTGGGCCCGGGACAGGTGAGACTGAAGCTTTCTTT. Amino acids: CASSGPGTGETEAFF.

The chain couples TRBV11-2 to TRBJ2-7; TRBD2 matches 16 bases. Trimming at V came to 0 bases and at J to 5 bases, leaving 1 base not matched to a gene. This CDR3 region has 16 residues. CDR1 is SGHAT and CDR2 is FQNNGV in the germline V gene. This chain's CDR3 is CASSLEGLAGGNEQYF. As DNA, the CDR3 is TGTGCCAGCAGCTTAGAGGGACTAGCGGGAGGGAACGAGCAGTACTTC.

The chain carries TRBV2 and TRBJ1-2, with D possibly TRBD1 on 6 matching bases. The V end was cut by 3 bases, the J end by 8 bases, with 16 bases between. Germline V CDR1 and CDR2: SNHLY, FYNNEI. The CDR3 extends over 14 amino acids. The CDR3, as DNA: TGTGCCAGCAGTGACAGCAGGGGTCTGAGGGGCTACACCTTC. It codes for CASSDSRGLRGYTF.

This rearrangement joins TRBV30 to TRBJ2-7, with 11 nucleotides matching TRBD2. Germline V gene data show CDR1 as GTSNPN and CDR2 as SVGIG (reference sequence). Trimming at V came to 3 bases and at J to 0 bases, leaving 4 bases not matched to a gene. The CDR3 covers 15 residues. As DNA, the CDR3 is TGTGCCTGGAGACGACTAGCGGGGTTCTCCTACGAGCAGTACTTC. It is translated as CAWRRLAGFSYEQYF. Filled out from reference TRBV30 and TRBJ2-7, the complete variable domain reads SQTIHQWPATLVQPVGSPLSLECTVEGTSNPNLYWYRQAAGRGLQLLFYSVGIGQISSEVPQNLSASRPQDRQFILSSKKLLLSDSGFYLCAWRRLAGFSYEQYFGPGTRLTVT.

This chain joins TRBV10-3 and TRBJ2-3; D possibly corresponds to TRBD1 (6 bases). The ends were cut back, 2 bases at V and 0 bases at J, with 9 bases in the middle. Germline V gene data show CDR1 as ENHRY and CDR2 as SYGVKD. This CDR3 has 15 amino acids. The CDR3 sequence is CAISEGGSSTDTQYF. As DNA, the CDR3 is TGTGCCATCAGTGAGGGGGGCAGTAGCACAGATACGCAGTATTTT.

The V call is TRBV6-6, the J call TRBJ1-5, with 7 bases aligning to TRBD1. V shed 5 bases and J 2 bases; nucleotides not matched to a gene: 6. CDR1 and CDR2 (germline): MNHNY, SVGAGI (reference sequence). This CDR3 has 15 amino acids. In DNA form, the CDR3 reads TGTGCCAGCAGTCGTGAGGGGGCTGGCAATCAGCCCCAGCATTTT. Translated, it gives CASSREGAGNQPQHF.

This clone occurred once. V and J are TRBV5-8 and TRBJ2-7; 8 bases match TRBD2. Unmatched junction bases numbered 8, after V lost 4 bases and J lost 2 bases. Germline lookup yields CDR1 SGHTS and CDR2 YDEGEE. This CDR3 has 15 residues. CDR3 sequence: CASSLPGLAAYEQYF. CDR3 DNA sequence: TGTGCCAGCAGCCTCCCAGGACTAGCAGCCTACGAGCAGTACTTC.

This chain connects TRBV19 to TRBJ2-2; TRBD1 matches at 8 bases. The CDR3 extends over 15 amino acids. Germline CDR1 reads LNHDA; CDR2 reads SQIVND (reference sequence). Germline trimming cut 5 bases from V and 5 bases from J; bases unmatched to any gene: 7. The CDR3 region is CASSPRTGQTGELFF. The CDR3 region has the DNA TGTGCCAGTAGTCCCCGGACAGGGCAAACCGGGGAGCTGTTTTTT.